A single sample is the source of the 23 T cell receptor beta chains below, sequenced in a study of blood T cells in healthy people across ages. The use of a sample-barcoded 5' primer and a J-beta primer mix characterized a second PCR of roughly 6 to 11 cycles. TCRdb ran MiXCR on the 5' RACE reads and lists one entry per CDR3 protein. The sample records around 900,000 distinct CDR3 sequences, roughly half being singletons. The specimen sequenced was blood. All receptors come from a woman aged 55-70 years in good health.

Here the CDR3 reads CASSPSTSGSQFF. The CDR3 DNA is TGTGCCAGCAGCCCCTCGACTAGCGGGAGTCAGTTCTTC. The chain uses TRBV3-1 and TRBJ2-1; TRBD2 matches 12 bases. Germline CDR1 reads LGHDT; CDR2 reads YNNKEL (reference sequence). Trimming cost V 4 bases and J 13 bases; bases outside gene matches: 5. The CDR3 covers 13 residues.

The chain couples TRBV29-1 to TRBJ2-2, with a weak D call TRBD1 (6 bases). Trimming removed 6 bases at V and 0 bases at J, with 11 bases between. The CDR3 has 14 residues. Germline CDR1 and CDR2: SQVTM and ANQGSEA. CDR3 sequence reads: CSVQYRANTGELFF. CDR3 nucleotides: TGCAGCGTCCAGTACAGGGCGAACACCGGGGAGCTGTTTTTT.

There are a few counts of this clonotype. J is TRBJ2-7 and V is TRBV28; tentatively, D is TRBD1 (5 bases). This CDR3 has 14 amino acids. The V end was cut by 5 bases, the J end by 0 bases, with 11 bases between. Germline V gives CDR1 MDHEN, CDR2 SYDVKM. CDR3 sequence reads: CASSPHQGSYEQYF. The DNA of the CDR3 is TGTGCCAGCAGTCCCCATCAGGGCTCCTACGAGCAGTACTTC.

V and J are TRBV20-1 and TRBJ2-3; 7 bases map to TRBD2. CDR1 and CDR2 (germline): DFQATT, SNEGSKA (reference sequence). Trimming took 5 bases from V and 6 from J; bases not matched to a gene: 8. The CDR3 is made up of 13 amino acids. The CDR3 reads CSAFGTTSDTQYF. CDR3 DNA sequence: TGCAGTGCTTTCGGCACGACTAGCGATACGCAGTATTTT.

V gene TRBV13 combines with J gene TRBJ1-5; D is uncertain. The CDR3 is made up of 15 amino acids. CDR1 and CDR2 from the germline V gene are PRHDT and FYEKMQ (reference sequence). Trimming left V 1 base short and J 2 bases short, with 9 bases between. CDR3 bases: TGTGCCAGCAGCTTAGCACTATACGGCAATCAGCCCCAGCATTTT. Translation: CASSLALYGNQPQHF.

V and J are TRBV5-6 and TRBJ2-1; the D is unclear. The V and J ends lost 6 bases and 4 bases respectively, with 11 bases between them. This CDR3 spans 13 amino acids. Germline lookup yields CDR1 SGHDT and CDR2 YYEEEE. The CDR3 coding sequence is TGTGCCAGCAATGGGGAAGGATACAATGAGCAGTTCTTC. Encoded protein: CASNGEGYNEQFF.

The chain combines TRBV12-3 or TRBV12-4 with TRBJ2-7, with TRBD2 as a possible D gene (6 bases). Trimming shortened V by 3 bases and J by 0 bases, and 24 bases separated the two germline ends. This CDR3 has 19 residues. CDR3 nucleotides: TGTGCCAGCAGTTTCAGGGTAGCGGCCTCGAAAGGGAGCTCCTACGAGCAGTACTTC. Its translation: CASSFRVAASKGSSYEQYF.

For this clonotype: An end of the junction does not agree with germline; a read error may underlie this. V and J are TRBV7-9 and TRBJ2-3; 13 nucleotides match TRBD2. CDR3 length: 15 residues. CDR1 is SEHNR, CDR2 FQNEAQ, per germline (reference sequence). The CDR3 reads CASRWTSGSTATQYF. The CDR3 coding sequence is TGTGCCAGCAGATGGACTAGCGGGAGCACAGCTACGCAGTATTTT.

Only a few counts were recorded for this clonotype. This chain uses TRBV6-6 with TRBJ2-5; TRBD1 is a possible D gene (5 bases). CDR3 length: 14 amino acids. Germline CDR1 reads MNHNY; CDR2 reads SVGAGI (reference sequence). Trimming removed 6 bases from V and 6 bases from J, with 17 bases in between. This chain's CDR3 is CASSRQLDIKTQYF. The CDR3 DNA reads TGTGCCAGCAGCCGACAGTTGGACATCAAGACCCAGTACTTC.

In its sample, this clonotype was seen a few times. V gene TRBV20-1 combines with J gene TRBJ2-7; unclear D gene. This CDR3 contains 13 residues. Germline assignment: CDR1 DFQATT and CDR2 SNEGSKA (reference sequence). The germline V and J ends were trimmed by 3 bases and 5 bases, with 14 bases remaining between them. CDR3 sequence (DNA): TGCAGTGCTAGTTTCAGTGTAATCCACGAGCAGTACTTC. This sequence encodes CSASFSVIHEQYF.

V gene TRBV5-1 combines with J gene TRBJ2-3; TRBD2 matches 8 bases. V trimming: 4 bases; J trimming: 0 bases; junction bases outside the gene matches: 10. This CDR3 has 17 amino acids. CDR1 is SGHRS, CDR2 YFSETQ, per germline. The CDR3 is CASSAAGGLSSTDTQYF. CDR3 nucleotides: TGCGCCAGCAGCGCTGCGGGGGGATTATCTAGCACAGATACGCAGTATTTT.

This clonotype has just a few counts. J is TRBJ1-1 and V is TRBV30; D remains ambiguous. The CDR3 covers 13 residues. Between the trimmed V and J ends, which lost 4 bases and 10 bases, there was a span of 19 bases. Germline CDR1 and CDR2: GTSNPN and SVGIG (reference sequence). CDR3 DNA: TGTGCCTGGAATCATGCAGGACTAAAAAGAGCTTTCTTT. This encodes CAWNHAGLKRAFF.

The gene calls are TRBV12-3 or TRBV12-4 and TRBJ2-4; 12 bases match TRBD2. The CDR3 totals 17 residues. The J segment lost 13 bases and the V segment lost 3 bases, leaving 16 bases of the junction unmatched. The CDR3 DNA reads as TGTGCCAGCAGTTTTCAGGCTAGCGGGGGGGTATTTTCCGGGCAGTACTTC. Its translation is CASSFQASGGVFSGQYF.

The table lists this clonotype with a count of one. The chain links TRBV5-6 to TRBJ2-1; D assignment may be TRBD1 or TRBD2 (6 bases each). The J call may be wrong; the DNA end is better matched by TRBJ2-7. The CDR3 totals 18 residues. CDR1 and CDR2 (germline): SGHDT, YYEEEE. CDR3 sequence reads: CASAGTLPGTTRRYEQYF. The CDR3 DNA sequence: TGTGCCAGCGCCGGGACTTTGCCCGGGACAACTCGAAGATACGAGCAGTACTTC.

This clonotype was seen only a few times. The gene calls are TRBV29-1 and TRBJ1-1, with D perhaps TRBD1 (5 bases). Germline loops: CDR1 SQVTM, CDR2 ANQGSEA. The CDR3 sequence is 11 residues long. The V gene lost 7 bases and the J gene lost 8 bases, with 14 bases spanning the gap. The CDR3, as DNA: TGCAGCGGAGTTAGGGACGGGGAAGCTTTCTTT. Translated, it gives CSGVRDGEAFF.

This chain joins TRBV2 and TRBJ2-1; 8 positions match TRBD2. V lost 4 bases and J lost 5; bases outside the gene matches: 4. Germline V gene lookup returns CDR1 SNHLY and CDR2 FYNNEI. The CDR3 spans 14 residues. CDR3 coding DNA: TGTGCCAGCAGTGTTACTAGCGGACACAATGAGCAGTTCTTC. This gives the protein CASSVTSGHNEQFF.

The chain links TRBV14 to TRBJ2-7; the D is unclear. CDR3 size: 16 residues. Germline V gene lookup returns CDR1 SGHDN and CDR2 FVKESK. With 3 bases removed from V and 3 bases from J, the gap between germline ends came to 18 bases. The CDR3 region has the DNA TGTGCCAGCAGCCACAGTCGGGCCTTCAAAAACTACGAGCAGTACTTC. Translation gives CASSHSRAFKNYEQYF. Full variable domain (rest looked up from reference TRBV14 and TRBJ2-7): EAGVTQFPSHSVIEKGQTVTLRCDPISGHDNLYWYRRVMGKEIKFLLHFVKESKQDESGMPNNRFLAERTGGTYSTLKVQPAELEDSGVYFCASSHSRAFKNYEQYFGPGTRLTVT.

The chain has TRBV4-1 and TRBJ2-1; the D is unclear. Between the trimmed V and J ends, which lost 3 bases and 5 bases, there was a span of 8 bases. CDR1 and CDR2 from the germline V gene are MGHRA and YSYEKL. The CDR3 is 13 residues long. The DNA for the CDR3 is TGCGCCAGCAGCCATGGTCAAAACAATGAGCAGTTCTTC. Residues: CASSHGQNNEQFF.

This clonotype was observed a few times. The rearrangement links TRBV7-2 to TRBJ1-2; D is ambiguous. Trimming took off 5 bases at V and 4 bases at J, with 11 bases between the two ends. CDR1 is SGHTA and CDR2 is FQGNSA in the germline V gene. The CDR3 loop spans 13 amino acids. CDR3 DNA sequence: TGTGCCAGCAGCCCCTTTGTGGGCTATGGCTACACCTTC. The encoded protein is CASSPFVGYGYTF.

Here the CDR3 reads CASSRLGSNEQFF. CDR3 nucleotides: TGTGCCAGCAGTCGACTAGGATCCAATGAGCAGTTCTTC. The chain has TRBV6-2 or TRBV6-3 and TRBJ2-1; tentatively, D is TRBD2 (6 bases). The CDR3 has 13 amino acids. Trimming took 5 bases from V and 6 from J, leaving 11 bases between them. Germline V CDR1 and CDR2: MNHEY, SVGEGT.

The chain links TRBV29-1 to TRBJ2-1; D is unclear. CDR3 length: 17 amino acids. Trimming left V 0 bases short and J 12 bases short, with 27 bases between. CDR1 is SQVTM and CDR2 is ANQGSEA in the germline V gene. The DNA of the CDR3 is TGCAGCGTTGAAGATCGAAGGAGAAGGCGAGGCGCAGATACGCAGTTCTTC. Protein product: CSVEDRRRRRGADTQFF.

Here the CDR3 DNA reads TGTGCCACCAAGCGGGCCACAGATACGCAGTATTTT. It translates to CATKRATDTQYF. The chain couples TRBV2 to TRBJ2-3; D may be TRBD2 (6 bases). V was shortened by 10 bases and J by 2 bases, with 10 bases between the two germline ends. Per the germline V gene, CDR1 is SNHLY and CDR2 is FYNNEI. The CDR3 is 12 amino acids.

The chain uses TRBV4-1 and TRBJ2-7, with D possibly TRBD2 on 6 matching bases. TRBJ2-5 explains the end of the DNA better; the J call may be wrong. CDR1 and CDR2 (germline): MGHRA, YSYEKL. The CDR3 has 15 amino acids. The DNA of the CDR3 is TGCGCCAGCAGCCCACCCGGGACCTTCGGGGGGACCCAGTACTTC. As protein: CASSPPGTFGGTQYF.